This T cell receptor (beta chain) originates from a study of T cell repertoires in cytomegalovirus infection. The overall study: HLA-B-restricted CMV epitopes that are well studied were used alongside recently identified HLA-C-restricted ones. Points from the study as a whole: Dominant in the ex vivo response were TCR beta clonotypes restricted by HLA-C and specific for CMV.

As concerns this clonotype: Antigen: not known.

The germline V gene has CDR1 SEHNR and CDR2 FQNEAQ (reference sequence). The V end was cut by 8 bases, the J end by 2 bases, with 12 bases between. The CDR3 is made up of 14 amino acids. MiXCR, applied by TCRdb to the reads, yields one record per CDR3 protein. This sample yields about a million distinct CDR3 sequences, of which around 31% are seen a single time; 11% to 15% belongs to the top ten. The starting material was cultured CD8+ T cells from PBMCs, obtained from culture after CMV antigen stimulation. The chain couples TRBV7-9 to TRBJ1-4; D unresolved. The receptor comes from a human donor in good health (CMV status not recorded). Some clones in this sample may be carry-over from other donors' samples. The CDR3 is CASFEGGTNEKLFF. CDR3 bases: TGTGCCAGCTTCGAAGGCGGGACTAATGAAAAACTGTTTTTT.